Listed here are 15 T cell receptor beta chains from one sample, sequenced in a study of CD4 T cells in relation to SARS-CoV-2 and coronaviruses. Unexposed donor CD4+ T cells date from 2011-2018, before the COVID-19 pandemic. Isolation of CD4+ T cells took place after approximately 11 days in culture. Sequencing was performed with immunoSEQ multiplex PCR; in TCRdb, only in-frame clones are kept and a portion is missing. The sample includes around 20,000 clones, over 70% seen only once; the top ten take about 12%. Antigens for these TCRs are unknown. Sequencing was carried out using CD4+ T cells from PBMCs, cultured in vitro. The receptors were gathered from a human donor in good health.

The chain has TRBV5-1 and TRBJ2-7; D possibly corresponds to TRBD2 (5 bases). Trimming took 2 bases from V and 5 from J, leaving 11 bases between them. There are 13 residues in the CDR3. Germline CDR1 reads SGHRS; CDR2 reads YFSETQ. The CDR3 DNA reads TGCGCCAGCAGCTTAACTAGAACCGACGAGCAGTACTTC. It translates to CASSLTRTDEQYF.

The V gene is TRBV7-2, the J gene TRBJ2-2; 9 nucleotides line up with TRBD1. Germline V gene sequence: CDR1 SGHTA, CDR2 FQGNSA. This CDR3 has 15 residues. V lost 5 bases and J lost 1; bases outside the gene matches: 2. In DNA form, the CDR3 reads TGTGCCAGCAGCGCGACAGGGGGGAACACCGGGGAGCTGTTTTTT. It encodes CASSATGGNTGELFF.

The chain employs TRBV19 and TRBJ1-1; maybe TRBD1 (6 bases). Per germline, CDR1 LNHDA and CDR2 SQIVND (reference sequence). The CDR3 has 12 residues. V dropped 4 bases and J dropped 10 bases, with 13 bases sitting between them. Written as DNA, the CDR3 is TGTGCCAGTAGTACGAGACAGGCGGGAGCTTTCTTT. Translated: CASSTRQAGAFF.

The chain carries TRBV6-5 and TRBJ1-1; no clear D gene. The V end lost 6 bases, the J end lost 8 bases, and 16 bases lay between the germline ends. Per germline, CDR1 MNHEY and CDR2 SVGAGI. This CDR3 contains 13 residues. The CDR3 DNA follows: TGTGCCAGCAGGGCAACGTTGGGCGCGGAAGCTTTCTTT. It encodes CASRATLGAEAFF.

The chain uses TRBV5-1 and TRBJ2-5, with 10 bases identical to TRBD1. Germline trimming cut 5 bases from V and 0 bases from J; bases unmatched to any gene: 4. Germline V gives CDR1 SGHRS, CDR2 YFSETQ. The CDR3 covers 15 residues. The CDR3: CASRGQGVNQETQYF. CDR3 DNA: TGCGCCAGCAGAGGACAGGGGGTGAACCAAGAGACCCAGTACTTC.

The CDR3 sequence is CASSLAKGSNYGYTF. The CDR3 nucleotides read TGCGCCAGCAGCTTGGCGAAGGGCTCGAACTATGGCTACACCTTC. The V and J genes are TRBV5-1 and TRBJ1-2; D is unresolved. Trimming took 0 bases from V and 2 from J, leaving 11 bases between them. The CDR3 sequence is 15 residues long. The germline V gene has CDR1 SGHRS and CDR2 YFSETQ.

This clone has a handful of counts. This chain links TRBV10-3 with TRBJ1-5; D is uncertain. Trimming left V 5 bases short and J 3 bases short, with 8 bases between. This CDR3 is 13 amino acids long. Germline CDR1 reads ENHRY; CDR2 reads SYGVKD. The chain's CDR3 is CAISFGFNQPQHF. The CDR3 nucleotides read TGTGCCATCAGTTTCGGATTCAATCAGCCCCAGCATTTT.

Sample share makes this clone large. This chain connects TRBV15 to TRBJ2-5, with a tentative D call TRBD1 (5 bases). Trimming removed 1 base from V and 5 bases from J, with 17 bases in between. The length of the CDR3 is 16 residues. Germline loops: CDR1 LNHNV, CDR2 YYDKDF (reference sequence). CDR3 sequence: CATSRGTSSPWETQYF. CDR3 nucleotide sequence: TGTGCCACCAGCAGAGGGACATCGTCCCCGTGGGAGACCCAGTACTTC.

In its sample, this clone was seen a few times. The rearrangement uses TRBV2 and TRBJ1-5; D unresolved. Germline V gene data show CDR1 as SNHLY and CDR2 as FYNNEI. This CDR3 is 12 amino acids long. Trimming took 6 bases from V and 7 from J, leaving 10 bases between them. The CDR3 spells CASRGITQPQHF. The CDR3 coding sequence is TGTGCCAGCAGGGGGATCACCCAGCCCCAGCATTTT.

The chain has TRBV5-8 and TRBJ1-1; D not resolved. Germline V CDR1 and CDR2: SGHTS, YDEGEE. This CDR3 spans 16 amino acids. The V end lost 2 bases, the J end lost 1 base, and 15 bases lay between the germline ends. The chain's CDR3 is CASSFMTLTTNTEAFF. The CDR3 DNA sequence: TGTGCCAGCAGCTTTATGACCCTAACGACGAACACTGAAGCTTTCTTT.

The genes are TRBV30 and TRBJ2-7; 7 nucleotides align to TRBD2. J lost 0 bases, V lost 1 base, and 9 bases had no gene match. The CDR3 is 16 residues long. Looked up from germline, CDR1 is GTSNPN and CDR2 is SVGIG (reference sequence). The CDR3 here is CAWSGIGGGSSYEQYF. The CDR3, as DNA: TGTGCCTGGAGTGGAATTGGCGGGGGAAGCTCCTACGAGCAGTACTTC.

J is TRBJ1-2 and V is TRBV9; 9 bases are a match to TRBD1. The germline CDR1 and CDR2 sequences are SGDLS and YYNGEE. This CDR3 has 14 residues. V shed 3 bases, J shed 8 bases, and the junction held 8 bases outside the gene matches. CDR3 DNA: TGTGCCAGCAGCGCCGGCGGGACAGGGTACGGCTACACCTTC. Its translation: CASSAGGTGYGYTF.

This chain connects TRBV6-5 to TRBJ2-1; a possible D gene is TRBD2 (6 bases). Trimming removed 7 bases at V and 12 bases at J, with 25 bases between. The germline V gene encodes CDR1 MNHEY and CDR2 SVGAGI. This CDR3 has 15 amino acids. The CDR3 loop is CASIMGSGGHGGQFF. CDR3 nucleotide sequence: TGTGCCAGCATTATGGGAAGCGGAGGGCACGGGGGGCAGTTCTTC.

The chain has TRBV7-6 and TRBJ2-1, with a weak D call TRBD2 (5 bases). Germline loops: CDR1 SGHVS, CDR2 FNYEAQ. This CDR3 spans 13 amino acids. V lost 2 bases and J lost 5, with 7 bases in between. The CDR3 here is CASSLRGNNEQFF. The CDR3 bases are TGTGCCAGCAGCTTACGAGGGAACAATGAGCAGTTCTTC.

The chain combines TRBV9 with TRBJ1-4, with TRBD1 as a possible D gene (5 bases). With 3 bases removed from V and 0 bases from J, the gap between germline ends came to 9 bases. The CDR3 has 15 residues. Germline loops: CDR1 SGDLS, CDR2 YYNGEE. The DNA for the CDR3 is TGTGCCAGCAGCGACCGACAGTCAACTAATGAAAAACTGTTTTTT. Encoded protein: CASSDRQSTNEKLFF.